What follows are 27 T cell receptor beta chains derived from one specimen sequenced in a study of tissue T cells after allogeneic stem cell transplantation. Sequencing was performed with immunoSEQ multiplex PCR; in TCRdb, only in-frame clones are kept and a portion is missing. The sample includes just over 9,500 clones, 50% to 80% of them seen just once. The sample was tissue from the ileum, taken at autopsy. The origin of the receptors is a woman between 18 and 55 years old with breast cancer.

The chain recombines TRBV7-3 with TRBJ2-5, with D tentatively TRBD2 (6 bases). The CDR3 has 15 amino acids. CDR1 and CDR2 from the germline V gene are SGHTA and FQGTGA. Deletions cut 5 bases from V and 3 bases from J, with 16 bases between. CDR3 sequence: CASSQAGTFEETQYF. The CDR3 nucleotides read TGTGCCAGCAGCCAGGCCGGGACTTTTGAAGAGACCCAGTACTTC.

The CDR3 DNA follows: TGCGCCAGCAGCTTGGAGCTAGCGGGAGTGGGGACAGATACGCAGTATTTT. This sequence encodes CASSLELAGVGTDTQYF. The chain joins TRBV5-1 to TRBJ2-3; TRBD2 agrees at 10 bases. Germline-derived CDR1 and CDR2 are SGHRS and YFSETQ. V was pared by 0 bases and J by 3 bases, with 7 bases of the junction left unmatched. The length of the CDR3 is 17 residues. Using reference TRBV5-1 and TRBJ2-3 for the parts outside the CDR3, the full variable domain is KAGVTQTPRYLIKTRGQQVTLSCSPISGHRSVSWYQQTPGQGLQFLFEYFSETQRNKGNFPGRFSGRQFSNSRSEMNVSTLELGDSALYLCASSLELAGVGTDTQYFGPGTRLTVL.

V is TRBV5-4 and J is TRBJ1-1; perhaps TRBD1 as D (5 bases). With 1 base removed from V and 5 bases from J, the gap between germline ends came to 21 bases. CDR1 SGHNT and CDR2 YYREEE come from the germline V gene (reference sequence). This CDR3 spans 17 amino acids. The CDR3 DNA follows: TGTGCCAGCAGCTTGCTTTGGGCAGCGACGGAGGGGACTGAAGCTTTCTTT. Translated: CASSLLWAATEGTEAFF. Full variable domain (missing parts from reference TRBV5-4 and TRBJ1-1): ETGVTQSPTHLIKTRGQQVTLRCSSQSGHNTVSWYQQALGQGPQFIFQYYREEENGRGNFPPRFSGLQFPNYSSELNVNALELDDSALYLCASSLLWAATEGTEAFFGQGTRLTVV.

The rearrangement joins TRBV13 to TRBJ2-7; possibly TRBD2 for D (6 bases). The V and J ends lost 8 bases and 4 bases respectively, with 18 bases between them. Germline V gives CDR1 PRHDT, CDR2 FYEKMQ (reference sequence). CDR3 size: 14 residues. CDR3 sequence (DNA): TGTGCCAGCCTGGGGACTGAGGGCCGTTACGAGCAGTACTTC. This codes for CASLGTEGRYEQYF.

This clone was counted only a few times. V usage is TRBV6-5 and J usage is TRBJ2-7; 9 bases line up with TRBD1. The CDR3 spans 13 residues. Germline-derived CDR1 and CDR2 are MNHEY and SVGAGI. V lost 6 bases, J lost 8 bases, and 8 bases stayed unmatched. The CDR3 sequence: CASSPMGQGQQYF. The CDR3 DNA is TGTGCCAGCAGCCCGATGGGACAGGGCCAGCAGTACTTC.

CDR3 coding DNA: TGTGCCAGCAGTTCTACCGGGACATGGAGTACGCAGTATTTT. This gives the protein CASSSTGTWSTQYF. The chain couples TRBV27 to TRBJ2-3; weak D call: TRBD1 (6 bases). V was trimmed by 4 bases and J by 8 bases, leaving 16 bases between them. Germline CDR1 MNHEY, CDR2 SMNVEV (reference sequence). The length of the CDR3 is 14 residues.

The chain recombines TRBV29-1 with TRBJ1-2; 10 nucleotides agree with TRBD1. J was trimmed by 9 bases and V by 1 base; bases with no gene match: 5. The germline V gene encodes CDR1 SQVTM and CDR2 ANQGSEA. This CDR3 is 13 amino acids long. The CDR3 sequence: CSVEGTGGTSYTF. In nucleotides, the CDR3 is TGCAGCGTTGAAGGGACAGGGGGAACGAGCTACACCTTC.

CDR3 DNA: TGTGCCATCTTACGGGACACCGGGGGCAATGAGCAGTTCTTC. This sequence encodes CAILRDTGGNEQFF. The gene calls are TRBV11-3 and TRBJ2-1; D is possibly TRBD1 or TRBD2 (6 bases each). V gave up 10 bases and J gave up 6 bases, with 19 bases separating them. Germline CDR1 reads SGHNT; CDR2 reads YENEEA. CDR3 length: 14 residues.

The sample holds a few counts of this clone. This sequence joins TRBV12-3 or TRBV12-4 and TRBJ2-2, with unresolved D. Between the trimmed V and J ends, which lost 3 bases and 3 bases, there was a span of 2 bases. The CDR3 extends over 12 amino acids. The CDR3 loop is CASSFDTGELFF. Written as DNA, the CDR3 is TGTGCCAGCAGTTTCGACACCGGGGAGCTGTTTTTT.

The chain uses TRBV12-5 and TRBJ1-4; D unclear. The CDR3 consists of 14 residues. The germline V gene has CDR1 LGHNT and CDR2 FRNRAP. The V gene lost 3 bases and the J gene lost 2 bases, with 7 bases spanning the gap. The CDR3 sequence: CASGFGGTNEKLFF. The CDR3 nucleotides read TGTGCTAGTGGTTTCGGAGGGACTAATGAAAAACTGTTTTTT.

The rearrangement uses TRBV6-5 and TRBJ2-7; the match to TRBD2 covers 11 bases. This CDR3 is 14 amino acids long. Per germline, CDR1 MNHEY and CDR2 SVGAGI. With 6 bases clipped from V and 4 bases from J, the junction kept 5 bases outside the gene matches. The CDR3 is CASSLWTSGYEQYF. CDR3 nucleotide sequence: TGTGCCAGCAGCCTCTGGACTAGCGGGTACGAGCAGTACTTC.

The V gene is TRBV7-2, the J gene TRBJ1-1; TRBD1 might be the D (5 bases). This CDR3 has 12 amino acids. With 3 bases removed from V and 10 bases from J, the gap between germline ends came to 12 bases. Germline values: CDR1 SGHTA, CDR2 FQGNSA. The CDR3 sequence is CASSFDRGVAFF. The CDR3 nucleotides are TGTGCCAGCAGCTTTGACAGAGGTGTAGCTTTCTTT.

The V call is TRBV6-5, the J call TRBJ2-2, with 10 bases that match TRBD2. Germline CDR1 reads MNHEY; CDR2 reads SVGAGI. CDR3 length: 16 amino acids. Germline trimming cut 2 bases from V and 6 bases from J; bases unmatched to any gene: 6. The CDR3 region is CASSYTQAGGPGELFF. The CDR3, as DNA: TGTGCCAGCAGTTACACACAAGCGGGGGGGCCCGGGGAGCTGTTTTTT.

As regards this clone: Germline is not matched at one junction end, which may reflect a read error. This rearrangement joins TRBV20-1 to TRBJ2-2, with D hard to call. The CDR3 contains 10 residues. Germline V CDR1 and CDR2: DFQATT, SNEGSKA (reference sequence). The CDR3 sequence is CSAASLVRIF. The DNA for the CDR3 is TGCAGTGCTGCGAGCCTCGTTCGAATTTTT.

This chain links TRBV3-1 (or the pseudogene TRBV3-2) with TRBJ2-4; D may be TRBD1 or TRBD2 (5 bases each). CDR3 length: 19 amino acids. Germline V gene lookup returns CDR1 LGHDT and CDR2 YNNKEL (reference sequence). V dropped 1 base and J dropped 4 bases, with 23 bases sitting between them. CDR3 loop: CASSQGLGQGEGRKNIQYF. The DNA of the CDR3 is TGTGCCAGCAGCCAAGGATTAGGGCAGGGAGAAGGGAGAAAAAACATTCAGTACTTC.

CDR3 nucleotide sequence: TGTGCCAGCTCAGTCGGCGGGCAGGGCGGAGGCTATGGCTACACCTTC. It encodes CASSVGGQGGGYGYTF. The chain is built from TRBV18 and TRBJ1-2, with D possibly matching TRBD1 (5 bases). Germline loops: CDR1 KGHSH, CDR2 LQKENI. The CDR3 sequence is 16 residues long. V was shortened by 5 bases and J by 4 bases, with 20 bases between the two germline ends.

The chain joins TRBV6-2 or TRBV6-3 to TRBJ1-2, with D maybe TRBD1 (6 bases). Per germline, CDR1 MNHEY and CDR2 SVGEGT. Trimming removed 5 bases at V and 2 bases at J, with 9 bases between. This CDR3 is built from 13 residues. CDR3 protein: CASSQRGNYGYTF. The CDR3, as DNA: TGTGCCAGCAGTCAGAGGGGGAACTATGGCTACACCTTC.

V is TRBV3-1 (or the pseudogene TRBV3-2) and J is TRBJ2-7, with D perhaps TRBD1 or TRBD2 (6 bases each). Germline CDR1 LGHDT, CDR2 YNNKEL (reference sequence). V was clipped by 1 base and J by 0 bases, with 10 bases between them. The CDR3 loop spans 15 amino acids. CDR3 DNA sequence: TGTGCCAGCAGCCAAGTCGGGGGCCGCTCCTACGAGCAGTACTTC. It yields the protein CASSQVGGRSYEQYF.

The chain couples TRBV5-4 to TRBJ1-6; possibly TRBD1 for D (5 bases). The CDR3 is 14 amino acids. The V gene's germline CDR1 is SGHNT and CDR2 YYREEE (reference sequence). The V gene lost 2 bases and the J gene lost 9 bases, with 12 bases spanning the gap. CDR3 bases: TGTGCCAGCAGCTTAGAACAGGAGGGTTCACCCCTCCACTTT. This encodes CASSLEQEGSPLHF.

The rearrangement links TRBV6-5 to TRBJ2-2; no definite D call. CDR1 is MNHEY and CDR2 is SVGAGI in the germline V gene. Between the trimmed V and J ends, which lost 0 bases and 4 bases, there was a span of 6 bases. This CDR3 comprises 14 residues. Here the CDR3 reads CASSYSRLTGELFF. The CDR3 bases are TGTGCCAGCAGTTACTCTCGCCTCACCGGGGAGCTGTTTTTT.

This clone was found a few times. The chain has TRBV28 and TRBJ1-6; perhaps TRBD1 as D (5 bases). Germline CDR1 is MDHEN and CDR2 is SYDVKM. The CDR3 length is 16 residues. Trimming took off 2 bases at V and 7 bases at J, with 15 bases between the two ends. This chain's CDR3 is CASSLAAGRANSPLHF. The CDR3, as DNA: TGTGCCAGCAGTTTAGCCGCGGGACGGGCGAATTCACCCCTCCACTTT.

This clone was counted only a few times. Different DNA sequences within this sample yield the same CDR3. V and J are TRBV6-1 and TRBJ1-2; 7 bases line up with TRBD1. Germline CDR1 reads MNHNS; CDR2 reads SASEGT. V was pared by 3 bases and J by 3 bases, with 4 bases of the junction left unmatched. This CDR3 has 14 residues. The CDR3 DNA reads TGTGCCAGCAGTGACCCCGGGACAGACTATGGCTACACCTTC. Protein: CASSDPGTDYGYTF.

This clone was observed a handful of times. The V gene is TRBV5-6, the J gene TRBJ2-7; tentative D call: TRBD2 (7 bases). This CDR3 comprises 14 residues. V gave up 5 bases and J gave up 5 bases, with 17 bases separating them. Looked up from germline, CDR1 is SGHDT and CDR2 is YYEEEE. The CDR3 DNA sequence: TGTGCCAGCAGTGGGGGGGCCCTGGGCCACGAGCAGTACTTC. Translation gives CASSGGALGHEQYF.

This sequence joins TRBV7-2 and TRBJ2-5; 9 bases are a match to TRBD2. The CDR3 loop spans 16 amino acids. Germline CDR1 is SGHTA and CDR2 is FQGNSA. The junction had 7 bases not matched to a gene; V was cut back by 3 bases and J by 2 bases. In DNA form, the CDR3 reads TGTGCCAGCAGCTTTCGGGGGAGCGGGAGGCAAGAGACCCAGTACTTC. Translating gives CASSFRGSGRQETQYF.

The chain uses TRBV28 and TRBJ1-1; D is unclear. V lost 6 bases to trimming and J lost 1 base, with 12 bases between them. This CDR3 comprises 14 residues. Per germline, CDR1 MDHEN and CDR2 SYDVKM. The chain's CDR3 is CASSPMESNTEAFF. For the CDR3, the DNA is TGTGCCAGCAGCCCTATGGAGTCGAACACTGAAGCTTTCTTT.

This clone was counted a single time. CDR3 nucleotides: TGTGCCAGCAGTTTATTGGGACAGGGGGCCGAGCAGTACTTC. Translated: CASSLLGQGAEQYF. This chain links TRBV27 with TRBJ2-7, with 12 nucleotides matching TRBD1. The V segment lost 1 base and the J segment 6 bases; nucleotides outside the gene matches: 1. This CDR3 region has 14 residues. The germline V gene has CDR1 MNHEY and CDR2 SMNVEV (reference sequence).

This sequence joins TRBV7-3 and TRBJ2-3; possibly TRBD1 or TRBD2 for D (5 bases each). Trimming cost V 3 bases and J 2 bases, with 24 bases left between them. CDR1 and CDR2 from the germline V gene are SGHTA and FQGTGA. This CDR3 comprises 19 residues. CDR3 protein: CASSFNGAPPGPDTDTQYF. The CDR3 region has the DNA TGTGCCAGCAGCTTTAACGGAGCCCCACCGGGACCGGACACAGATACGCAGTATTTT.